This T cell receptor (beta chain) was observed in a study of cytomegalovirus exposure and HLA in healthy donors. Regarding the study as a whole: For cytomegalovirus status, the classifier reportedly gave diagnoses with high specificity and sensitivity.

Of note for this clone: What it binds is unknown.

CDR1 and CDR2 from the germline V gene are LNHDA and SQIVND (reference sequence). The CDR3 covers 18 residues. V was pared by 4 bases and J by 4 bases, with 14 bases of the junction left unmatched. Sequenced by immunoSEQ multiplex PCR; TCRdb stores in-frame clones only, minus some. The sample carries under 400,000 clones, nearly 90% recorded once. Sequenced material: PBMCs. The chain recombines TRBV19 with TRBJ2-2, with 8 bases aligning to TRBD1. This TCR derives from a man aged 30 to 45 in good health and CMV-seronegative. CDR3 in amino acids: CASSTDRGGTGGTGELFF. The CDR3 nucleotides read TGTGCCAGTAGTACCGACCGAGGGGGAACAGGGGGCACCGGGGAGCTGTTTTTT.